The present entry profiles one TCR beta chain with its context. These data come from a study of blood T cell repertoires in COVID-19. The assay was immunoSEQ multiplex PCR, and TCRdb's table has in-frame clones only and misses some. This sample has 190,000 or so clones; 80% to 90% occur once, and the top ten carry approximately 12%. Participants, about 18 to 95 years old, spanned approximately 26 US areas. Recovered Cohort 3 donors showed two negative PCRs, clearance, or symptom resolution. Sequencing used PBMCs or T cells enriched from blood (not recorded which). This sequence originates from a man in his forties who had recovered from COVID-19.

CDR3 DNA sequence: TGCGCCAGCAGCCAGGGGGAGGGTTCCGGAAACACCATATATTTT. This gives the protein CASSQGEGSGNTIYF. V is TRBV4-1 and J is TRBJ1-3, with D possibly TRBD1 on 5 matching bases. Germline V lookup: CDR1 MGHRA, CDR2 YSYEKL. This CDR3 has 15 amino acids. The germline V and J ends were trimmed by 3 bases and 4 bases, with 13 bases remaining between them.